The 3 T cell receptor beta chains below all came from one sample that was sequenced in a study of blood T cell repertoires in COVID-19 (dated by TCRdb to about 2020). The library was obtained by the immunoSEQ multiplex PCR assay. Held by TCRdb, this immuneACCESS table contains in-frame sequences only and omits some clones. Under half of the omission traces to an unresolved V gene where checked; the cause of the rest is unknown. In this sample the table shows 250,000 or so clones, roughly 84% of which occur a single time. Approximately 3.6% of the sample is in the top ten clones. The source material was PBMCs or T cells enriched from blood (not recorded which). The source is a man aged 50 to 60 who had recovered from COVID-19.

The chain combines TRBV13 with TRBJ2-5, with D hard to call. Germline lookup yields CDR1 PRHDT and CDR2 FYEKMQ (reference sequence). This CDR3 region has 16 residues. With 0 bases removed from V and 2 bases from J, the gap between germline ends came to 13 bases. The DNA for the CDR3 is TGTGCCAGCAGCTTAGGCCTGGGCATAATACAAGAGACCCAGTACTTC. Translated, it gives CASSLGLGIIQETQYF.

The chain has TRBV5-1 and TRBJ2-2, with 7 bases matching TRBD1. This CDR3 has 19 residues. V gave up 0 bases and J gave up 10 bases; unmatched junction bases: 21. Germline-derived CDR1 and CDR2 are SGHRS and YFSETQ. The CDR3 region is CASSLVRDFGTARLEELFF. CDR3 coding DNA: TGCGCCAGCAGCTTGGTTCGCGATTTTGGGACAGCGCGGTTGGAGGAGCTGTTTTTT.

The chain combines TRBV6-6 with TRBJ1-2, with 8 bases that match TRBD1. The length of the CDR3 is 15 residues. Looked up from germline, CDR1 is MNHNY and CDR2 is SVGAGI (reference sequence). Germline trimming cut 7 bases from V and 5 bases from J; bases unmatched to any gene: 12. CDR3 coding DNA: TGTGCCAGCACCTCCGGACAGGGAAGAGAATATGGCTACACCTTC. It yields the protein CASTSGQGREYGYTF.